A selection of T cell receptor beta chains follows, all from one sample in a study of T cells in Graves' hyperthyroidism and ophthalmopathy. TCRdb re-called the multiplex PCR reads through MiXCR, storing one row per CDR3 protein. The profile shows some 490,000 distinct CDR3 sequences, 15% to 20% of them singletons. The sequencing sample was made of blood. Receptors were obtained from a woman in her twenties or thirties with Graves' ophthalmopathy. The CDR3 runs from the conserved cysteine through the conserved F or W. The D gene is left open where the match is weak. Rows may omit the clone size; those that give it use once, few, many or a size class.

D: .
V: TRBV7-9
size: .
J: TRBJ2-2
DNA: TGTGCCAGCAGCTTCTTCCGCACAGAAAACACCGGGGAGCTGTTTTTT
CDR3: CASSFFRTENTGELFF

D: .
V: TRBV6-2/TRBV6-3
size: .
J: TRBJ1-6
DNA: TGTGCCAGCAGTTACCCTGGACAGTTCTCCTATAATTCACCCCTCCACTTT
CDR3: CASSYPGQFSYNSPLHF

D: .
V: TRBV20-1
size: many
J: TRBJ1-2
DNA: TGCAGTGCTAGAGATAGTTGGGGGCATGGCTACACCTTC
CDR3: CSARDSWGHGYTF

D: TRBD2
V: TRBV12-3/TRBV12-4
size: many
J: TRBJ2-1
DNA: TGTGCCAGCAGTTTAGTAGCTAGCGGGAGCGATGAGCAGTTCTTC
CDR3: CASSLVASGSDEQFF

D: .
V: TRBV25-1
size: .
J: TRBJ2-2
DNA: TGTGCCAGCAGTGAAAGCAGGGGAGGGGGGAACACCGGGGAGCTGTTTTTT
CDR3: CASSESRGGGNTGELFF

D: .
V: TRBV11-2
size: .
J: TRBJ1-1
DNA: TGTGCCAGCAGCTTAGATTTGATACAAGCTTTCTTT
CDR3: CASSLDLIQAFF

D: .
V: TRBV7-2
size: few
J: TRBJ1-1
DNA: TGTGCCAGCAGCTTTATCCCGGTCACTGAAGCTTTCTTT
CDR3: CASSFIPVTEAFF

D: .
V: TRBV20-1
size: many
J: TRBJ2-1
DNA: TGCAGTGCTAGCGGGCTAGCCCTAGGGGGTGAGCAGTTCTTC
CDR3: CSASGLALGGEQFF

D: .
V: TRBV15
size: few
J: TRBJ1-5
DNA: TGTGCCACCAGCAGAGTGGAGGATAGCAATCAGCCCCAGCATTTT
CDR3: CATSRVEDSNQPQHF

D: TRBD2
V: TRBV6-2/TRBV6-3
size: .
J: TRBJ2-1
DNA: TGTGCCAGCACTATTTTAGCGGCTAGCGGGAGGAGGGAGCAGTTCTTC
CDR3: CASTILAASGRREQFF

D: .
V: TRBV6-1
size: .
J: TRBJ1-3
DNA: TGTGCCAGCAGTGAACAGGGCGCTGGAAACACCATATATTTT
CDR3: CASSEQGAGNTIYF

D: .
V: TRBV4-3
size: .
J: TRBJ1-5
DNA: TGCGCCAGCAGCCCGCAGCGGGATCAGCCCCAGCATTTT
CDR3: CASSPQRDQPQHF

D: .
V: TRBV11-2
size: many
J: TRBJ1-2
DNA: TGTGCCAGCAGCTTAAGTACGGCGAACTATGGCTACACCTTC
CDR3: CASSLSTANYGYTF

D: .
V: TRBV6-2/TRBV6-3
size: .
J: TRBJ2-7
DNA: TGTGCCAGCAGTTATCGGCTCCTTCTAGGGGAGCAGTACTTC
CDR3: CASSYRLLLGEQYF

D: .
V: TRBV12-3/TRBV12-4
size: many
J: TRBJ2-7
DNA: TGTGCCAGCAGTTTGGGAAATCCCTACGAGCAGTACTTC
CDR3: CASSLGNPYEQYF

D: TRBD2
V: TRBV5-1
size: many
J: TRBJ2-7
DNA: TGCGCCAGCAGCTCAGGACTAGAGGTCCCGTTGGAGCAGTACTTC
CDR3: CASSSGLEVPLEQYF

D: .
V: TRBV20-1
size: many
J: TRBJ1-5
DNA: TGCAGTGCTAGAGGGGGGTCCCCCGGGCCCCAGCATTTT
CDR3: CSARGGSPGPQHF

D: .
V: TRBV6-2/TRBV6-3
size: many
J: TRBJ1-1
DNA: TGTGCCAGTGTGGACCCGAACACTGAAGCTTTCTTT
CDR3: CASVDPNTEAFF

D: .
V: TRBV9
size: few
J: TRBJ2-7
DNA: TGTGCCAGCAGCTTCTCCACGGCGGGACCCTACGAGCAGTACTTC
CDR3: CASSFSTAGPYEQYF

D: TRBD1
V: TRBV7-3
size: many
J: TRBJ2-2
DNA: TGTGCCAGCAGGACCCAAGGGGACAGGGACACCGGGGAGCTGTTTTTT
CDR3: CASRTQGDRDTGELFF

D: TRBD2
V: TRBV2
size: many
J: TRBJ2-3
DNA: TGTGCCAGCACGGACGCGGGGAGGGAAGATACGCAGTATTTT
CDR3: CASTDAGREDTQYF

D: TRBD1
V: TRBV18
size: .
J: TRBJ1-5
DNA: TGTGCCAGCTCACCAGCGGGTGGACAGGGCGATCAGCCCCAGCATTTT
CDR3: CASSPAGGQGDQPQHF

D: .
V: TRBV5-1
size: .
J: TRBJ2-7
DNA: TGTGCCGGCAGCTTAGCCGGAACCTCCTACGAGCAGTACTTC
CDR3: CAGSLAGTSYEQYF

D: .
V: TRBV2
size: .
J: TRBJ1-1
DNA: TGTGCCAGCAGTGAAGCTGGGAGGGCCACTGAAGCTTTCTTT
CDR3: CASSEAGRATEAFF

D: TRBD2
V: TRBV28
size: few
J: TRBJ2-2
DNA: TGTGCCAGCAGCGGACTAGAAAACACCGGGGAGCTGTTTTTT
CDR3: CASSGLENTGELFF

D: TRBD2
V: TRBV7-3
size: .
J: TRBJ2-1
DNA: TGTGCCAGCAGCTTACCCGGCGGGAGGACCTACAATGAGCAGTTCTTC
CDR3: CASSLPGGRTYNEQFF

D: TRBD2
V: TRBV3-1
size: many
J: TRBJ2-2
DNA: TGTGCCAGCAGCCAAGATCCTAGCGGGAGGACGAACACCGGGGAGCTGTTTTTT
CDR3: CASSQDPSGRTNTGELFF

D: TRBD2
V: TRBV7-2
size: few
J: TRBJ2-7
DNA: TGTGCCAGCAGCTTATGGCTTAGCGGGAGTTCAGGGGAGCAGTACTTC
CDR3: CASSLWLSGSSGEQYF

D: .
V: TRBV7-2
size: .
J: TRBJ1-3
DNA: TGTGCCAGCAGCTTAGCGCGGAGGGCTGGAAACACCATATATTTT
CDR3: CASSLARRAGNTIYF

D: .
V: TRBV20-1
size: many
J: TRBJ2-1
DNA: TGCAGTGCTGTCTTCGGGGGTAGCTCCTACAATGAGCAGTTCTTC
CDR3: CSAVFGGSSYNEQFF

D: .
V: TRBV19
size: .
J: TRBJ1-5
DNA: TGTGCCAGTAGTATAGAGACGAAGCCCCAGCATTTT
CDR3: CASSIETKPQHF

D: .
V: TRBV28
size: .
J: TRBJ1-1
DNA: TGTGCCAGCAGAAGCCGAATGGAAGCTTTCTTT
CDR3: CASRSRMEAFF

D: .
V: TRBV5-6
size: .
J: TRBJ1-1
DNA: TGTGCCAGCAGCTTGTGGACGGGACGGAAGAACACTGAAGCTTTCTTT
CDR3: CASSLWTGRKNTEAFF

D: .
V: TRBV20-1
size: many
J: TRBJ2-1
DNA: TGCAGTGCTAGAGATAGTGGACTGGGCTCCTACAATGAGCAGTTCTTC
CDR3: CSARDSGLGSYNEQFF

D: .
V: TRBV10-3
size: .
J: TRBJ1-3
DNA: TGTGCCATCAGAGTTGCCAGAAAGGGAAACACCATATATTTT
CDR3: CAIRVARKGNTIYF

D: .
V: TRBV7-9
size: .
J: TRBJ2-3
DNA: TGTGCCAGCAGCACCTATGATACGCAGTATTTT
CDR3: CASSTYDTQYF

D: TRBD2
V: TRBV9
size: .
J: TRBJ2-7
DNA: TGTGCCAGCAGCGTAGTTGCGGGAGGGCCCGAGCAGTACTTC
CDR3: CASSVVAGGPEQYF

D: .
V: TRBV7-3
size: many
J: TRBJ2-1
DNA: TGTGCCAGCAGCCCACTTCCTAGCGACAATGAGCAGTTCTTC
CDR3: CASSPLPSDNEQFF

D: .
V: TRBV5-8
size: few
J: TRBJ1-4
DNA: TGTGCCAGCAGCTCAAGGCCCCTCAGGGCCCCTAATGAAAAACTGTTTTTT
CDR3: CASSSRPLRAPNEKLFF

D: TRBD1
V: TRBV6-1
size: few
J: TRBJ2-5
DNA: TGTGCCAGCAGTCCGACAGGGTTTCTAGAGACCCAGTACTTC
CDR3: CASSPTGFLETQYF

D: .
V: TRBV6-2/TRBV6-3
size: .
J: TRBJ2-1
DNA: TGTGCCAGCAGTCGCCCCCCCTCCAATGAGCAGTTCTTC
CDR3: CASSRPPSNEQFF

D: TRBD2
V: TRBV20-1
size: many
J: TRBJ2-3
DNA: TGCAGTGCTAGAGATCTGGCGGGAGGAGAGGATACGCAGTATTTT
CDR3: CSARDLAGGEDTQYF

D: TRBD1
V: TRBV4-3
size: few
J: TRBJ1-2
DNA: TGCGCCAGCAGCCAAGGACAGGGTGGCCTCTATGGCTACACCTTC
CDR3: CASSQGQGGLYGYTF

D: .
V: TRBV11-3
size: .
J: TRBJ2-2
DNA: TGTGTCAGCAGCTTAGGGGCCGGGGAGCTGTTTTTT
CDR3: CVSSLGAGELFF

D: .
V: TRBV30
size: many
J: TRBJ1-4
DNA: TGTGCCTGGAAGGGGCGGGGTGAAAAACTGTTTTTT
CDR3: CAWKGRGEKLFF

D: .
V: TRBV6-2/TRBV6-3
size: .
J: TRBJ2-7
DNA: TGTGCCAGCAGACCCCCCGGACAGCCCTCCTACGAGCAGTACTTC
CDR3: CASRPPGQPSYEQYF

D: .
V: TRBV4-3
size: few
J: TRBJ1-2
DNA: TGCGCCAGCAGCCAAGAAGGACTCCAGAACTATGGCTACACCTTC
CDR3: CASSQEGLQNYGYTF

D: TRBD1
V: TRBV5-1
size: few
J: TRBJ1-4
DNA: TGCGCCAGCAGCTCCCCAGACAGGGAGGAGGAAAAACTGTTTTTT
CDR3: CASSSPDREEEKLFF

D: .
V: TRBV3-1
size: many
J: TRBJ1-1
DNA: TGTGCCAGCAGCCAAAGAACAGAGAACACTGAAGCTTTCTTT
CDR3: CASSQRTENTEAFF

D: TRBD2
V: TRBV6-1
size: few
J: TRBJ2-7
DNA: TGTGCCAGCAGTGTTCGTCTAGCGGGAGTTCTTAGCGAGCAGTACTTC
CDR3: CASSVRLAGVLSEQYF

D: .
V: TRBV4-1
size: .
J: TRBJ1-4
DNA: TGCGCCAGCAGCCAAGCGCCCACGACGTTGGACCTAAATGAAAAACTGTTTTTT
CDR3: CASSQAPTTLDLNEKLFF

D: .
V: TRBV11-2
size: many
J: TRBJ2-5
DNA: TGTGCCAGCAGCCCTAGGGAGAGGGCCCTGTACCAAGAGACCCAGTACTTC
CDR3: CASSPRERALYQETQYF

D: TRBD2
V: TRBV28
size: many
J: TRBJ2-3
DNA: TGTGCCAGCATTCCCTTCTGGAGGGAGGGAACAGATACGCAGTATTTT
CDR3: CASIPFWREGTDTQYF

D: .
V: TRBV11-2
size: .
J: TRBJ2-2
DNA: TGTGCCAGCAGCTTAGACTTCGGGGACACCGGGGAGCTGTTTTTT
CDR3: CASSLDFGDTGELFF

D: TRBD2
V: TRBV6-1
size: many
J: TRBJ2-3
DNA: TGTGCCAGCAGTGAAAATCCGCTAGCGGGAGTGACGCAGTATTTT
CDR3: CASSENPLAGVTQYF

D: TRBD2
V: TRBV20-1
size: .
J: TRBJ2-7
DNA: TGCAGTGCTAGAGATGATAGCGGGATAAACTACGAGCAGTACTTC
CDR3: CSARDDSGINYEQYF

D: .
V: TRBV4-3
size: .
J: TRBJ1-5
DNA: TGCGCCAGCAGCCAAGAACGGGGGCCCCAGCATTTT
CDR3: CASSQERGPQHF